The 8 T cell receptor beta chains given below trace back to one sample, sequenced in a study of technical replicates of blood from a handful of donors. Assay used: immunoSEQ multiplex PCR; TCRdb lists only in-frame clones, some missing. The data contain 60,000 to 90,000 clones, roughly 96% of them seen just once; the ten biggest clones take up 0.24%. Sequencing was done on a sample of T cells isolated from PBMCs. The receptors originated from a human donor in good health.

This chain connects TRBV19 to TRBJ1-3; 9 nucleotides align to TRBD1. V lost 7 bases to trimming and J lost 4 bases; unmatched junction nucleotides: 17. CDR1 is LNHDA, CDR2 SQIVND, per germline (reference sequence). This CDR3 has 18 residues. CDR3 bases: TGTGCCAGTAACGCTCCGGGACAGGGTGAAGCGTCGGGAAACACCATATATTTT. Translating gives CASNAPGQGEASGNTIYF. Drawing the rest from reference TRBV19 and TRBJ1-3, the complete variable domain is DGGITQSPKYLFRKEGQNVTLSCEQNLNHDAMYWYRQDPGQGLRLIYYSQIVNDFQKGDIAEGYSVSREKKESFPLTVTSAQKNPTAFYLCASNAPGQGEASGNTIYFGEGSWLTVV.

The CDR3 sequence: CASSTAEAFF. DNA for the CDR3: TGTGCCAGCAGCACAGCCGAAGCTTTCTTT. V gene TRBV11-2 combines with J gene TRBJ1-1; the D is unclear. CDR3 length: 10 residues. Germline CDR1 SGHAT, CDR2 FQNNGV. Deletions cut 5 bases from V and 8 bases from J, with 6 bases between.

The rearrangement joins TRBV11-3 to TRBJ2-7, with D unclear. V gave up 6 bases and J gave up 2 bases, with 8 bases separating them. Germline CDR1 and CDR2: SGHNT and YENEEA. The CDR3 runs 12 residues. CDR3 residues: CASSQETYEQYF. CDR3 coding DNA: TGTGCCAGCAGTCAGGAAACCTACGAGCAGTACTTC.

The chain recombines TRBV2 with TRBJ2-7, with 8 bases identical to TRBD1. Germline V gives CDR1 SNHLY, CDR2 FYNNEI. V lost 7 bases and J lost 0; bases outside the gene matches: 5. The length of the CDR3 is 14 residues. CDR3 sequence (DNA): TGTGCCAGCATCCGGGACAGGAGCTCCTACGAGCAGTACTTC. As protein: CASIRDRSSYEQYF.

This chain connects TRBV29-1 to TRBJ2-5; the match to TRBD2 covers 13 bases. The germline V gene encodes CDR1 SQVTM and CDR2 ANQGSEA. The junction had 3 bases not matched to a gene; V was cut back by 5 bases and J by 3 bases. The CDR3 has 14 amino acids. In DNA, the CDR3 is TGCAGCGTTTACGGACTAGCGGGGGAAGAGACCCAGTACTTC. Its protein product is CSVYGLAGEETQYF.

This rearrangement joins TRBV29-1 to TRBJ2-5, with a tentative D call TRBD2 (5 bases). Trimming removed 3 bases from V and 5 bases from J, with 13 bases in between. Germline V gene sequence: CDR1 SQVTM, CDR2 ANQGSEA. This CDR3 has 13 residues. The CDR3 here is CSVDWIRRETQYF. The DNA of the CDR3 is TGCAGCGTTGATTGGATTAGGAGGGAGACCCAGTACTTC.

V gene TRBV30 combines with J gene TRBJ2-7; 7 bases are shared with TRBD1. This CDR3 region has 13 residues. Germline V gene sequence: CDR1 GTSNPN, CDR2 SVGIG (reference sequence). With 1 base clipped from V and 6 bases from J, the junction kept 6 bases outside the gene matches. CDR3 bases: TGTGCCTGGAGTGCGGGACAGTTTAGCGAGCAGTACTTC. This gives the protein CAWSAGQFSEQYF.

V gene TRBV5-4 combines with J gene TRBJ1-2; unclear D gene. The V end lost 1 base, the J end lost 3 bases, and 7 bases lay between the germline ends. CDR3 size: 13 residues. Germline V gene sequence: CDR1 SGHNT, CDR2 YYREEE (reference sequence). Written as DNA, the CDR3 is TGTGCCAGCAGCTTGAGAGTTGACTATGGCTACACCTTC. It codes for CASSLRVDYGYTF.